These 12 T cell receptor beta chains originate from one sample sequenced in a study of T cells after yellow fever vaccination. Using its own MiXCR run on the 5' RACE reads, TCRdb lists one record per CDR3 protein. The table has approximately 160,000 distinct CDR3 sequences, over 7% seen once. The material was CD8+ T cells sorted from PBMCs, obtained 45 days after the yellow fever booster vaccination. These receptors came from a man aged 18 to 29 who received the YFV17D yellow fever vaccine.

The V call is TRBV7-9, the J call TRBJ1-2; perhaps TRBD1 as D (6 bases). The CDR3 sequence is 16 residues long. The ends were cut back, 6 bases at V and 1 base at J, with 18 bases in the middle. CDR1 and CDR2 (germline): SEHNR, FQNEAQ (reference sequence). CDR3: CASRPTRGGVNYGYTF. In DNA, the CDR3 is TGTGCCAGCAGACCAACCAGGGGAGGTGTTAACTATGGCTACACCTTC.

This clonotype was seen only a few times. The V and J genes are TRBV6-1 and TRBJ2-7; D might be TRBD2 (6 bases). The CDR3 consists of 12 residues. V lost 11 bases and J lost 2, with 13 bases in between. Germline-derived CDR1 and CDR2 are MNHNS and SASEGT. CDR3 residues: CAPWPGAYEQYV. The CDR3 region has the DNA TGTGCCCCTTGGCCGGGGGCCTACGAGCAGTACGTC.

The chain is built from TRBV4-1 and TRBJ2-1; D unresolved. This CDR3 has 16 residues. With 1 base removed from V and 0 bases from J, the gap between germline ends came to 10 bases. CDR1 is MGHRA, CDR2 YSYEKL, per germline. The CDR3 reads CASSQGILSSYNEQFF. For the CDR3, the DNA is TGCGCCAGCAGCCAAGGAATCCTAAGCTCCTACAATGAGCAGTTCTTC.

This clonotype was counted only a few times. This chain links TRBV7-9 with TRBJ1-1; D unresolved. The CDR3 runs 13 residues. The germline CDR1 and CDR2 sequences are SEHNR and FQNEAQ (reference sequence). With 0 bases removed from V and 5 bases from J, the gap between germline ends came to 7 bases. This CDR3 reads CASSLAWVTEAFF. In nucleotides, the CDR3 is TGTGCCAGCAGCTTAGCTTGGGTTACTGAAGCTTTCTTT.

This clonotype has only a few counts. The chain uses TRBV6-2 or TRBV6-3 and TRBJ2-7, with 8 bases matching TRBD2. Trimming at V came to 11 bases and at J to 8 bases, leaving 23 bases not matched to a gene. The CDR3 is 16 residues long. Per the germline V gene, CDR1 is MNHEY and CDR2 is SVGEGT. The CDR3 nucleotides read TGTGCCGATGCCCGCCGCCCGGGACTAGATAGTCTCCAGCAGTACGTC. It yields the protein CADARRPGLDSLQQYV.

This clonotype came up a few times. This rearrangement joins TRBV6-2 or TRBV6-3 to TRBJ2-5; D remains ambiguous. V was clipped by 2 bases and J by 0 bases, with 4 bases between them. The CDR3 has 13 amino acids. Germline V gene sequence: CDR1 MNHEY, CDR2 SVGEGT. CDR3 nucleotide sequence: TGTGCCAGCAGTTACGACTACCAAGAGACCCAGTACTTC. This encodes CASSYDYQETQYF.

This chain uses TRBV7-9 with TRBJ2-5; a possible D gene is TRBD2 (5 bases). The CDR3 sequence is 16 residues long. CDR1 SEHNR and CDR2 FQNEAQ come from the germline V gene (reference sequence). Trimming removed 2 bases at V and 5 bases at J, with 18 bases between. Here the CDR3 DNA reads TGTGCCAGCAGCTTAATGAGAAGCGGACGAGGGGAGACCCAGTACTTC. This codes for CASSLMRSGRGETQYF.

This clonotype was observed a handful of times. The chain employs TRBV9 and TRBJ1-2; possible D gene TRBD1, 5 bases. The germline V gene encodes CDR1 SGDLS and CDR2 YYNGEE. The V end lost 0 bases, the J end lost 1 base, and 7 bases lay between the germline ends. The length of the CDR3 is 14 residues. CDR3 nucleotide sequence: TGTGCCAGCAGCGTAGGGGACGTTAACTATGGCTACACCTTC. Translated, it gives CASSVGDVNYGYTF.

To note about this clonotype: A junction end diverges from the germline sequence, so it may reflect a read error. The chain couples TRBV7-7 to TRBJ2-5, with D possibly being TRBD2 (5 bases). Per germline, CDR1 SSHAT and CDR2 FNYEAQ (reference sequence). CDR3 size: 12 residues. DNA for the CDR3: TGTGCTAGCAGCTTCGGGGATGGGACCCAGTACTTC. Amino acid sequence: CASSFGDGTQYF.

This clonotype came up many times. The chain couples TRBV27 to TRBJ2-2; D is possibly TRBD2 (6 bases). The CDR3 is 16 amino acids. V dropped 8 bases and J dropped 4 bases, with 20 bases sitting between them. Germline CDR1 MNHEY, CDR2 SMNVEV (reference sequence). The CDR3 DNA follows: TGTGCCAGCCGGAGCCGACGCGGGGAAGGCACCGGGGAGCTGTTTTTT. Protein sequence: CASRSRRGEGTGELFF.

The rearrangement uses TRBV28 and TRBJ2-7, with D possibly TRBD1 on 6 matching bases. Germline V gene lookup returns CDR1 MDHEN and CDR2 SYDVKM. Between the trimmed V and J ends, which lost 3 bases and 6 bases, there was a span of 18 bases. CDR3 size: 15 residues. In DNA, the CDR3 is TGTGCCAGCAGTTTCAGCTGGACAGCAAGGGGCGAGCAGTACGTC. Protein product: CASSFSWTARGEQYV.

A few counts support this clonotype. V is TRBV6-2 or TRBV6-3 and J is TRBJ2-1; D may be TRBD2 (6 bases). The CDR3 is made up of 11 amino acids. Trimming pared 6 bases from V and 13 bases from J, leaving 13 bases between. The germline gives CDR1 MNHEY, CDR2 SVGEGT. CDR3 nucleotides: TGTGCCAGCAGCATCGGACTACTCCAGTTCTTC. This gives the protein CASSIGLLQFF.